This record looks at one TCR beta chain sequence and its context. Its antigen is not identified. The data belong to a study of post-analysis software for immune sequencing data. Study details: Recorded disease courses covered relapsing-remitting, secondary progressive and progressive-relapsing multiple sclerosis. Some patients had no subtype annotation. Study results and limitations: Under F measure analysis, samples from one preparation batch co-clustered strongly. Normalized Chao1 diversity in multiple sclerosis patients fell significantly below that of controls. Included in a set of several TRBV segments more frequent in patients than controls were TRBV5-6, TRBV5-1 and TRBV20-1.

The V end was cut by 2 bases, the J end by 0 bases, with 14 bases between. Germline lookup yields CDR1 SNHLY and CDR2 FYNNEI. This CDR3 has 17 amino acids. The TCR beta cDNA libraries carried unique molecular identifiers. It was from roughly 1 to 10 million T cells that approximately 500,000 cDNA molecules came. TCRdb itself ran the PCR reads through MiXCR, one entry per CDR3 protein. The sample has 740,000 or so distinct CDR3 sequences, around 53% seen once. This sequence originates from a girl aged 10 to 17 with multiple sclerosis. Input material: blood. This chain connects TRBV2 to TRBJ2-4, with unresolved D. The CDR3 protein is CASSERRPSTAKNIQYF. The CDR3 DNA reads TGTGCCAGCAGTGAAAGGCGACCCTCGACAGCCAAAAACATTCAGTACTTC.